This TCR beta chain was sequenced during a study of cytotoxic CD8 clonotypes in ibrutinib-treated CLL. Whole-study results and caveats: Clonality (at baseline) was higher than in age-matched healthy donors and tracked circulating CD8+ T-cell counts.

Libraries were prepared by immunoSEQ multiplex PCR; TCRdb keeps only in-frame clonotypes and omits some of them. The data show more than 110,000 clones, 76% seen once. The CDR3 spans 16 residues. CDR1 is LNHDA, CDR2 SQIVND, per germline (reference sequence). V was cut by 7 bases and J by 2 bases, with 20 bases left in between. A single count supports this clone. Its cognate antigen is unknown. The V call is TRBV19, the J call TRBJ1-1; D possibly corresponds to TRBD1 (5 bases). The clonotype originates from a human donor with chronic lymphocytic leukemia. The sequencing used PBMCs, collected after 24 months of ibrutinib treatment. CDR3 amino acids: CASTQGAPRANTEAFF. The CDR3 DNA sequence: TGTGCCAGTACCCAAGGGGCTCCCAGGGCTAACACTGAAGCTTTCTTT.